A single sample is the source of the 29 T cell receptor beta chains below, sequenced in a study of blood T cell repertoires in COVID-19. Generated by immunoSEQ multiplex PCR, the TCRdb table keeps only in-frame clones and is missing some. The repertoire consists of around 180,000 clones, with 65% to 90% occurring once and the leading ten covering approximately 1.4%. Material: peripheral blood. The source of these receptors is a human donor in a cohort sampled during active COVID-19.

V is TRBV7-8 and J is TRBJ2-1; 12 positions agree with TRBD2. J lost 7 bases, V lost 3 bases, and 4 bases had no gene match. Germline V lookup: CDR1 SGHVS, CDR2 FQNEAQ. The CDR3 consists of 15 residues. CDR3 protein: CASSFLAGGPNEQFF. As DNA, the CDR3 is TGTGCCAGCAGCTTCCTAGCGGGGGGGCCAAATGAGCAGTTCTTC.

This chain uses TRBV4-2 with TRBJ2-6; TRBD1 aligns across 8 bases. The junction had 11 bases not matched to a gene; V was cut back by 4 bases and J by 3 bases. The CDR3 consists of 18 residues. Germline assignment: CDR1 LGHNA and CDR2 YNFKEQ. As DNA, the CDR3 is TGTGCCAGCAGCCTACAACAGGGGGAGGCGGTTGGGGCCAACGTCCTGACTTTC. Translated, it gives CASSLQQGEAVGANVLTF.

This sequence joins TRBV29-1 and TRBJ1-2; weak D call: TRBD1 (6 bases). V shed 7 bases and J shed 7 bases, with 10 bases lying between them. The germline CDR1 and CDR2 sequences are SQVTM and ANQGSEA. CDR3 length equals 10 residues. The CDR3 loop is CSAGEGGYTF. In DNA form, the CDR3 reads TGCAGCGCAGGGGAGGGTGGCTACACCTTC.

The chain couples TRBV5-4 to TRBJ2-7; D not resolved. V dropped 4 bases and J dropped 6 bases, with 11 bases sitting between them. The CDR3 totals 12 residues. The V gene's germline CDR1 is SGHNT and CDR2 YYREEE (reference sequence). The CDR3 here is CASSPPRGEQYF. CDR3 in DNA: TGTGCCAGCAGCCCTCCTAGAGGCGAGCAGTACTTC.

This chain connects TRBV28 to TRBJ1-2, with a weak D call TRBD1 (5 bases). The ends were cut back, 2 bases at V and 6 bases at J, with 16 bases in the middle. CDR1 is MDHEN and CDR2 is SYDVKM in the germline V gene. The CDR3 has 15 residues. DNA of the CDR3: TGTGCCAGCAGTTTAACCGGACAAGGGGTAAATGGCTACACCTTC. Translating gives CASSLTGQGVNGYTF.

The J gene is TRBJ2-3, the V gene TRBV5-1; 8 bases line up with TRBD2. The CDR3 has 15 residues. The germline gives CDR1 SGHRS, CDR2 YFSETQ. With 4 bases clipped from V and 5 bases from J, the junction kept 9 bases outside the gene matches. In DNA form, the CDR3 reads TGCGCCAGCAGCAGTAGCGGGAACCGGGGAGATACGCAGTATTTT. Translating it yields CASSSSGNRGDTQYF.

Only one count was recorded for this clone. The chain joins TRBV4-3 to TRBJ1-3; TRBD1 matches 7 bases. CDR1 and CDR2 from the germline V gene are LGHNA and YSLEER. This CDR3 comprises 14 residues. The V segment lost 4 bases and the J segment 0 bases; nucleotides outside the gene matches: 0. For the CDR3, the DNA is TGCGCCAGCAGCCCAGGGGGCTCTGGAAACACCATATATTTT. It codes for CASSPGGSGNTIYF.

A few counts support this clone. The chain joins TRBV7-8 to TRBJ1-5, with 8 bases aligning to TRBD1. J lost 0 bases, V lost 5 bases, and 6 bases had no gene match. CDR1 and CDR2 (germline): SGHVS, FQNEAQ. This CDR3 has 16 amino acids. As DNA, the CDR3 is TGTGCCAGCAGCCCTGGGGACAGGTATAGCAATCAGCCCCAGCATTTT. Encoded protein: CASSPGDRYSNQPQHF.

DNA of the CDR3: TGCGCCAGCAGCGGGGACTTAAACACTGAAGCTTTCTTT. Residues: CASSGDLNTEAFF. The rearrangement uses TRBV5-1 and TRBJ1-1; TRBD1 might be the D (5 bases). V shed 4 bases and J shed 2 bases, with 9 bases lying between them. CDR1 is SGHRS, CDR2 YFSETQ, per germline. CDR3 length: 13 amino acids.

This clone was seen only a few times. The chain has TRBV6-2 or TRBV6-3 and TRBJ2-7; D uncertain. Germline values: CDR1 MNHEY, CDR2 SVGEGT. V was pared by 2 bases and J by 6 bases, with 8 bases between. This CDR3 contains 12 residues. The CDR3 nucleotides are TGTGCCAGCAGTTACGATAGGAGCGAGCAGTACTTC. It is translated as CASSYDRSEQYF.

This chain links TRBV28 with TRBJ1-3; 8 bases are shared with TRBD1. This CDR3 has 17 amino acids. Germline CDR1 is MDHEN and CDR2 is SYDVKM. After removal of 1 base from V and 2 bases from J, the junction contained 7 bases not matched to a gene. CDR3 sequence reads: CASSLYLTGEPGNTIYF. In DNA form, the CDR3 reads TGTGCCAGCAGTTTATATTTGACAGGGGAACCTGGAAACACCATATATTTT. The full variable domain, with the rest looked up from reference TRBV28 and TRBJ1-3, is DVKVTQSSRYLVKRTGEKVFLECVQDMDHENMFWYRQDPGLGLRLIYFSYDVKMKEKGDIPEGYSVSREKKERFSLILESASTNQTSMYLCASSLYLTGEPGNTIYFGEGSWLTVV.

The V call is TRBV28, the J call TRBJ2-5; TRBD2 matches at 10 bases. The germline V gene encodes CDR1 MDHEN and CDR2 SYDVKM. The length of the CDR3 is 18 residues. Trimming cost V 6 bases and J 7 bases; bases outside gene matches: 20. CDR3 region: CASSHPIQRSGRVVTQYF. CDR3 nucleotide sequence: TGTGCCAGCAGCCACCCCATCCAGCGCAGCGGGAGGGTTGTGACCCAGTACTTC.

This clone was seen only a few times. V gene TRBV6-5 combines with J gene TRBJ2-7; 9 nucleotides line up with TRBD2. The length of the CDR3 is 15 residues. CDR1 is MNHEY and CDR2 is SVGAGI in the germline V gene. Trimming at V came to 4 bases and at J to 4 bases, leaving 8 bases not matched to a gene. The CDR3 here is CASSSAGTSNYEQYF. DNA of the CDR3: TGTGCCAGCAGTTCCGCCGGGACTAGCAATTACGAGCAGTACTTC.

The J gene is TRBJ2-1, the V gene TRBV19, with no clear D. In germline, CDR1 is LNHDA, CDR2 SQIVND (reference sequence). This CDR3 comprises 13 residues. V was pared by 1 base and J by 5 bases, with 6 bases between. In DNA, the CDR3 is TGTGCCAGTAGTATAGCCCCTAACAATGAGCAGTTCTTC. It translates to CASSIAPNNEQFF. The variable domain in full, completed from reference TRBV19 and TRBJ2-1, reads DGGITQSPKYLFRKEGQNVTLSCEQNLNHDAMYWYRQDPGQGLRLIYYSQIVNDFQKGDIAEGYSVSREKKESFPLTVTSAQKNPTAFYLCASSIAPNNEQFFGPGTRLTVL.

The chain has TRBV12-3 or TRBV12-4 and TRBJ2-5; D possibly corresponds to TRBD1 (5 bases). The germline V and J ends were trimmed by 6 bases and 9 bases, with 11 bases remaining between them. This CDR3 contains 11 residues. CDR3 nucleotide sequence: TGTGCCAGCAGACCTAAAGGGGCCCAGTACTTC. Protein sequence: CASRPKGAQYF.

This clone was counted only a few times. This chain uses TRBV11-3 with TRBJ1-3; no definite D call. Germline CDR1 SGHNT, CDR2 YENEEA. With 2 bases removed from V and 7 bases from J, the gap between germline ends came to 12 bases. The CDR3 runs to 14 residues. The CDR3 reads CASSLCGQRNTIYF. The DNA of the CDR3 is TGTGCCAGCAGCTTATGCGGTCAGCGGAACACCATATATTTT. Combining the CDR3 with reference TRBV11-3 and TRBJ1-3 gives the whole variable domain EAGVVQSPRYKIIEKKQPVAFWCNPISGHNTLYWYLQNLGQGPELLIRYENEEAVDDSQLPKDRFSAERLKGVDSTLKIQPAELGDSAVYLCASSLCGQRNTIYFGEGSWLTVV.

This clone was counted a single time. The chain combines TRBV15 with TRBJ1-1, with TRBD1 matching 10 bases. With 1 base clipped from V and 7 bases from J, the junction kept 9 bases outside the gene matches. CDR3 length: 16 amino acids. Germline CDR1 LNHNV, CDR2 YYDKDF (reference sequence). CDR3 sequence: CATSRGVDRGHSEAFF. CDR3 bases: TGTGCCACCAGCAGAGGGGTCGACAGGGGGCATAGTGAAGCTTTCTTT.

The chain uses TRBV5-1 and TRBJ1-4, with D possibly TRBD1 on 6 matching bases. CDR1 and CDR2 (germline): SGHRS, YFSETQ. V was clipped by 5 bases and J by 8 bases, with 16 bases between them. The CDR3 contains 14 residues. The CDR3: CASSRGGAEEKLFF. CDR3 nucleotide sequence: TGCGCCAGCAGTAGGGGGGGCGCTGAGGAAAAACTGTTTTTT.

CDR3 protein: CASTLSGGSSYNEQFF. The CDR3 nucleotides read TGTGCCAGCACCCTTAGCGGGGGCAGCTCCTACAATGAGCAGTTCTTC. The V and J genes are TRBV28 and TRBJ2-1, with TRBD2 identical over 9 bases. The CDR3 consists of 16 residues. Germline V CDR1 and CDR2: MDHEN, SYDVKM. V shed 7 bases and J 0 bases; nucleotides not matched to a gene: 7.

V and J are TRBV9 and TRBJ2-5, with 9 positions matching TRBD2. This CDR3 is 15 amino acids long. After removal of 4 bases from V and 3 bases from J, the junction contained 7 bases not matched to a gene. Germline V gene sequence: CDR1 SGDLS, CDR2 YYNGEE. As DNA, the CDR3 is TGTGCCAGCAGCCCCGGGACTAGCCGAGAAGAGACCCAGTACTTC. Protein: CASSPGTSREETQYF. The complete variable domain, with remaining parts taken from reference TRBV9 and TRBJ2-5, reads DSGVTQTPKHLITATGQRVTLRCSPRSGDLSVYWYQQSLDQGLQFLIQYYNGEERAKGNILERFSAQQFPDLHSELNLSSLELGDSALYFCASSPGTSREETQYFGPGTRLLVL.

The chain links TRBV27 to TRBJ1-1, with a possible D match to TRBD1 (6 bases). This CDR3 contains 15 residues. The germline V gene encodes CDR1 MNHEY and CDR2 SMNVEV (reference sequence). Trimming removed 2 bases from V and 3 bases from J, with 13 bases in between. The CDR3 loop is CASSLNMGAHTEAFF. The CDR3 bases are TGTGCCAGCAGTTTAAACATGGGGGCGCACACTGAAGCTTTCTTT.

This clone was counted only a few times. The chain has TRBV6-4 and TRBJ2-3; D remains unclear. The CDR3 contains 12 residues. Germline V gene data show CDR1 as MRHNA and CDR2 as SNTAGT. V dropped 4 bases and J dropped 4 bases, with 6 bases sitting between them. DNA of the CDR3: TGTGCCAGCAGTGGAAACTCAGATACGCAGTATTTT. Its translation is CASSGNSDTQYF.

The chain couples TRBV7-2 to TRBJ1-3, with D possibly being TRBD1 (6 bases). V was pared by 1 base and J by 2 bases, with 15 bases between. Germline CDR1 is SGHTA and CDR2 is FQGNSA. The CDR3 covers 17 residues. CDR3 bases: TGTGCCAGCAGCTTAGACGTCGTGGGGGCAACTGGAAACACCATATATTTT. Translating gives CASSLDVVGATGNTIYF.

The chain is built from TRBV15 and TRBJ1-1; 7 bases map to TRBD1. Germline-derived CDR1 and CDR2 are LNHNV and YYDKDF (reference sequence). The J segment lost 6 bases and the V segment lost 0 bases, leaving 7 bases of the junction unmatched. The CDR3 contains 15 residues. The CDR3 sequence is CATSRDNRGRSEAFF. The DNA for the CDR3 is TGTGCCACCAGCAGAGATAACAGGGGCCGATCTGAAGCTTTCTTT.

The V gene is TRBV28, the J gene TRBJ1-5, with TRBD1 matching over 9 bases. Germline lookup yields CDR1 MDHEN and CDR2 SYDVKM. The V segment lost 3 bases and the J segment 6 bases; nucleotides outside the gene matches: 6. CDR3 size: 15 residues. As DNA, the CDR3 is TGTGCCAGCAGTTTGTTACAGGGGGCGGGTCAGCCCCAGCATTTT. This codes for CASSLLQGAGQPQHF.

The rearrangement links TRBV7-9 to TRBJ2-3; 11 bases align to TRBD2. Germline values: CDR1 SEHNR, CDR2 FQNEAQ (reference sequence). CDR3 length: 15 amino acids. The V gene end was trimmed by 6 bases and the J gene end by 3 bases; junction bases not matched to a gene: 5. The CDR3 bases are TGTGCCAGCAGTCCTAGACTAGCGGGGACAGATACGCAGTATTTT. Its protein product is CASSPRLAGTDTQYF.

The CDR3 DNA is TGTGCCAGCAGCGTAGGCCGGGACAGGGCCTACGAGCAGTACTTC. Its translation is CASSVGRDRAYEQYF. The chain employs TRBV9 and TRBJ2-7, with 9 nucleotides matching TRBD1. Germline V gene sequence: CDR1 SGDLS, CDR2 YYNGEE. The CDR3 sequence is 15 residues long. V trimming: 0 bases; J trimming: 2 bases; junction bases outside the gene matches: 3. Full variable domain (rest looked up from reference TRBV9 and TRBJ2-7): DSGVTQTPKHLITATGQRVTLRCSPRSGDLSVYWYQQSLDQGLQFLIQYYNGEERAKGNILERFSAQQFPDLHSELNLSSLELGDSALYFCASSVGRDRAYEQYFGPGTRLTVT.

CDR3 residues: CATAGESSGANVLTF. The CDR3, as DNA: TGTGCCACCGCAGGGGAAAGCTCTGGGGCCAACGTCCTGACTTTC. This rearrangement joins TRBV19 to TRBJ2-6; tentatively, D is TRBD1 (6 bases). Germline V gene sequence: CDR1 LNHDA, CDR2 SQIVND (reference sequence). V lost 10 bases and J 0 bases, leaving 13 bases between the germline ends. The CDR3 sequence is 15 residues long.

The chain employs TRBV19 and TRBJ1-6, with 7 bases that match TRBD1. CDR3 length: 19 amino acids. Germline CDR1 LNHDA, CDR2 SQIVND (reference sequence). The V and J ends lost 0 bases and 2 bases, in that order; junction bases with no gene match: 10. The CDR3, as DNA: TGTGCCAGTAGTATAGAGACAGGGAAAGTAAGGACCTATAATTCACCCCTCCACTTT. Amino acid sequence: CASSIETGKVRTYNSPLHF. Filled out from reference TRBV19 and TRBJ1-6, the complete variable domain reads DGGITQSPKYLFRKEGQNVTLSCEQNLNHDAMYWYRQDPGQGLRLIYYSQIVNDFQKGDIAEGYSVSREKKESFPLTVTSAQKNPTAFYLCASSIETGKVRTYNSPLHFGNGTRLTVT.